What follows describes a single T cell receptor (beta chain). The V gene lost 6 bases and the J gene lost 0 bases, with 24 bases spanning the gap. Per the germline V gene, CDR1 is SGHAT and CDR2 is FQNNGV. This CDR3 has 19 residues. The sample comes from a study of cytomegalovirus exposure and HLA in healthy donors. Generated by immunoSEQ multiplex PCR, the TCRdb table keeps only in-frame clones and is missing some. Of 71,000 or so clones in the sample, approximately 93% were seen once. This sequence joins TRBV11-2 and TRBJ1-5; D unresolved. The clonotype originates from a man between 18 and 29 years old in good health and CMV-seropositive. Sequenced: PBMCs. The DNA for the CDR3 is TGTGCCAGCAGGACCGGAGGCCTCCGTCTAGTTTATAGCAATCAGCCCCAGCATTTT. Its protein product is CASRTGGLRLVYSNQPQHF.